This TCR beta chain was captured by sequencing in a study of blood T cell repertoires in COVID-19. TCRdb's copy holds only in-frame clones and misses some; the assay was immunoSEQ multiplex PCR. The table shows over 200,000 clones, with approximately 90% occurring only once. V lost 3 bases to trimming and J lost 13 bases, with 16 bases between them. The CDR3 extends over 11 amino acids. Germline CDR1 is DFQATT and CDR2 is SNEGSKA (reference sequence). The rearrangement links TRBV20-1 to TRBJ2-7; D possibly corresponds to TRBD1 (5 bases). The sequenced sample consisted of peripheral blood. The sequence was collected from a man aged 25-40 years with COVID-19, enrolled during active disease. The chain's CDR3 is CSARYTGGPYF. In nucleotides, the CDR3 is TGCAGTGCTAGGTACACAGGCGGTCCTTACTTC.